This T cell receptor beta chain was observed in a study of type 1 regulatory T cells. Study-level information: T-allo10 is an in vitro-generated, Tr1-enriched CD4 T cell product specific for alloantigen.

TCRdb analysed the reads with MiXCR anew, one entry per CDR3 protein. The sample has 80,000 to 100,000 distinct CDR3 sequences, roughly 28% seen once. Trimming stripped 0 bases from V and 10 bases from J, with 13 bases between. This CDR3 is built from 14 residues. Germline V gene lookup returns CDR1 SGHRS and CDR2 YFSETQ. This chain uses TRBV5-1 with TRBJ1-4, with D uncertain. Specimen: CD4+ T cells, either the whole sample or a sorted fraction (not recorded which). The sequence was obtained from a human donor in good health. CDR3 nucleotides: TGCGCCAGCAGCTTGGGAAGCTCTCCCGGAAAACTGTTTTTT. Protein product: CASSLGSSPGKLFF.